The following is a T cell receptor (beta chain) sequence with its context. Its antigen is as yet unknown. Germline assignment: CDR1 MDHEN and CDR2 SYDVKM. With V trimmed by 6 bases and J by 7 bases, 11 bases remained unmatched. The length of the CDR3 is 16 residues. The data belong to a study of shared clonotypes between healthy human individuals. Study context: The study drew on two women and three men aged 18 to 49 as donors.

Profiling relied on immunoSEQ multiplex PCR, and the TCRdb table lists in-frame clones only, not all of them. The sample includes millions of clones, approximately 95% seen only once; the top ten take 0.13%. Whole-study results and caveats: A reduction in generation probabilities was seen for non-shared clonotypes relative to those shared by all four donors. Estimated richness values were generally larger in naive subsets than in memory subsets.

Sequencing was done on a sample of naive CD4+ T cells sorted from blood. The sample's subset: CD45RA+ positively selected. The TCR was taken from a man aged 18 to 35 in good health. The chain recombines TRBV28 with TRBJ2-2; TRBD2 agrees at 10 bases. The CDR3 DNA reads as TGTGCCAGCAGGAAAAGCGGGGGGGCCGCAGGCGGGGAGCTGTTTTTT. Encoded protein: CASRKSGGAAGGELFF. Based on the CDR3 plus reference TRBV28 and TRBJ2-2, the full variable domain is DVKVTQSSRYLVKRTGEKVFLECVQDMDHENMFWYRQDPGLGLRLIYFSYDVKMKEKGDIPEGYSVSREKKERFSLILESASTNQTSMYLCASRKSGGAAGGELFFGEGSRLTVL.